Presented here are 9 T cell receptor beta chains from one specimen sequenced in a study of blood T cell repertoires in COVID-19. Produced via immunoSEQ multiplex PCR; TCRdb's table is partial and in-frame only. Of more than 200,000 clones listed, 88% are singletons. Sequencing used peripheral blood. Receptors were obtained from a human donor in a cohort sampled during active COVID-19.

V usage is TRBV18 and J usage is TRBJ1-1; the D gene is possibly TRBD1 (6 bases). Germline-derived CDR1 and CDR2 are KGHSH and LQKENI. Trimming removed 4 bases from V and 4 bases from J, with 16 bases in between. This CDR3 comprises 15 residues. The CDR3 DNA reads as TGTGCCAGCTCACGAGACCTCGACAGGAGCACTGAAGCTTTCTTT. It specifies CASSRDLDRSTEAFF.

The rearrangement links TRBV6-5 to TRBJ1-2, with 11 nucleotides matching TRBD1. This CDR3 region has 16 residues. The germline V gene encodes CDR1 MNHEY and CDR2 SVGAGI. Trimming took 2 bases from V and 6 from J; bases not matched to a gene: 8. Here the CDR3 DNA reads TGTGCCAGCAGTTACGCACCGGGACAGGGGGGAAATGGCTACACCTTC. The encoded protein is CASSYAPGQGGNGYTF.

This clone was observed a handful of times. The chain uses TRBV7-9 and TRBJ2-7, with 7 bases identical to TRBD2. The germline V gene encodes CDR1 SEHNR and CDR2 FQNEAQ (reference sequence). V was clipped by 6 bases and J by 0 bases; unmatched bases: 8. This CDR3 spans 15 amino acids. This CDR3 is CASSSWGGSSYEQYF. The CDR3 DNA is TGTGCCAGCAGTTCTTGGGGGGGAAGCTCCTACGAGCAGTACTTC.

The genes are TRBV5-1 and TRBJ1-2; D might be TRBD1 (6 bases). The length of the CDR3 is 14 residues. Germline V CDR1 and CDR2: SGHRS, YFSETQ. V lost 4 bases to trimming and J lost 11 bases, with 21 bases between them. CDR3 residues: CASSRGASTMWYTF. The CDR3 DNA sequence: TGCGCCAGCAGCCGGGGGGCTTCTACGATGTGGTACACCTTC.

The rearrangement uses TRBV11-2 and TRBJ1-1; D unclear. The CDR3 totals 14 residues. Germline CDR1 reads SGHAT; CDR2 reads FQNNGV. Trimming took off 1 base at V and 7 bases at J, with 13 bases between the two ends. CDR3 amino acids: CASSLGGRSGEAFF. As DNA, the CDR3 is TGTGCCAGCAGCTTAGGAGGGAGGAGTGGTGAAGCTTTCTTT.

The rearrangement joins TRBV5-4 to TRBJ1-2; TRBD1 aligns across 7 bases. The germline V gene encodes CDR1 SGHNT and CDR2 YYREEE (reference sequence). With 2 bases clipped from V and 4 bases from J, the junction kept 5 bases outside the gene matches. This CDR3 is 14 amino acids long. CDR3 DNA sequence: TGTGCCAGCAGCTTACGGGACAGAGGCTATGGCTACACCTTC. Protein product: CASSLRDRGYGYTF. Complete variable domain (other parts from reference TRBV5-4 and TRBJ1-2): ETGVTQSPTHLIKTRGQQVTLRCSSQSGHNTVSWYQQALGQGPQFIFQYYREEENGRGNFPPRFSGLQFPNYSSELNVNALELDDSALYLCASSLRDRGYGYTFGSGTRLTVV.

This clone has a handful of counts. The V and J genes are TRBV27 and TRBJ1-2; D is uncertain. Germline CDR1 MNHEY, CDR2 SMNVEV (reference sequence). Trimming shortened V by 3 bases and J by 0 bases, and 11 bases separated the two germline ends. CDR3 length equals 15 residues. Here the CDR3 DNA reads TGTGCCAGCAGTTTGGCCCAGTACCCTAACTATGGCTACACCTTC. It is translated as CASSLAQYPNYGYTF.

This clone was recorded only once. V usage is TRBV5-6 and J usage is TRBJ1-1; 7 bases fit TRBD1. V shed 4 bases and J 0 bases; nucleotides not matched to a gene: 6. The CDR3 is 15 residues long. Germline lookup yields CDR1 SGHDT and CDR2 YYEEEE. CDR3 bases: TGTGCCAGCAGCCACTCGGGACAGCTGAACACTGAAGCTTTCTTT. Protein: CASSHSGQLNTEAFF. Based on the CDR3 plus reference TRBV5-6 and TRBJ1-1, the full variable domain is DAGVTQSPTHLIKTRGQQVTLRCSPKSGHDTVSWYQQALGQGPQFIFQYYEEEERQRGNFPDRFSGHQFPNYSSELNVNALLLGDSALYLCASSHSGQLNTEAFFGQGTRLTVV.

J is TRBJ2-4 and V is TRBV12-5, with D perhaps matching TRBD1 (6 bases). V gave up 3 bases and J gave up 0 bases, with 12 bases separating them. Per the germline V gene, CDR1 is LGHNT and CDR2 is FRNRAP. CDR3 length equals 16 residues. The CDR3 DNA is TGTGCTAGTGGTTTCCCAGGACAGCTAGCCAAAAACATTCAGTACTTC. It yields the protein CASGFPGQLAKNIQYF. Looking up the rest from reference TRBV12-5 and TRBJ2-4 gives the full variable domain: DARVTQTPRHKVTEMGQEVTMRCQPILGHNTVFWYRQTMMQGLELLAYFRNRAPLDDSGMPKDRFSAEMPDATLATLKIQPSEPRDSAVYFCASGFPGQLAKNIQYFGAGTRLSVL.